These T cell receptor beta chains were read from a single sample in a study of PD-1 blockade in classical Hodgkin lymphoma. Libraries were prepared by immunoSEQ multiplex PCR; TCRdb keeps only in-frame clonotypes and omits some of them. Here the sample spans about 31,000 clones, around 85% being singletons. The specimen was peripheral blood mononuclear cells (PBMCs), collected before the fourth cycle of nivolumab. The receptors stem from a human donor with classical Hodgkin lymphoma. CDR3s include the opening cysteine and the closing phenylalanine or tryptophan.

J gene: TRBJ2-5; V gene: TRBV19; CDR3 length: 13; CDR3 protein: CASSMTRQETQYF
J gene: TRBJ1-5; V gene: TRBV19; CDR3 length: 16; CDR3 protein: CASSFTGVVSNQPQHF
J gene: TRBJ2-7; V gene: TRBV7-9; CDR3 length: 11; CDR3 protein: CASSPGYEQYF
J gene: TRBJ2-1; V gene: TRBV7-2; CDR3 length: 14; CDR3 protein: CASSLVDFYNEQFF
J gene: TRBJ1-5; V gene: TRBV30; CDR3 length: 17; CDR3 protein: CAWSAGTALGGNQPQHF
J gene: TRBJ1-2; V gene: TRBV4-1; CDR3 length: 14; CDR3 protein: CASSAPTRDSGYTF
J gene: TRBJ1-2; V gene: TRBV5-1; CDR3 length: 13; CDR3 protein: CASSLGQVYGYTF
J gene: TRBJ2-2; V gene: TRBV6-1; CDR3 length: 15; CDR3 protein: CASSNNDRNTGELFF
J gene: TRBJ1-2; V gene: TRBV5-5; CDR3 length: 15; CDR3 protein: CASSDPGTGPYGYTF
J gene: TRBJ2-3; V gene: TRBV2; CDR3 length: 19; CDR3 protein: CASFLVRASGGVGTDTQYF
J gene: TRBJ1-3; V gene: TRBV4-3; CDR3 length: 16; CDR3 protein: CASSQGGREPGNTIYF
J gene: TRBJ1-1; V gene: TRBV5-1; CDR3 length: 14; CDR3 protein: CASSSGGENTEAFF
J gene: TRBJ1-1; V gene: TRBV7-2; CDR3 length: 16; CDR3 protein: CASSAGQTGGNTEAFF
J gene: TRBJ2-1; V gene: TRBV19; CDR3 length: 14; CDR3 protein: CASVGGAGNNEQFF